The entry below describes one TCR beta chain. Its cognate antigen is unknown. Newly diagnosed hyperthyroidism donors, aged 18 to 65, duration under 2 months. The diagnosis combined clinical symptoms, thyroxine, TRAb, thyroid ultrasound and orbital computed tomography scans. RNA served as the template for amplifying TCR beta CDR3 regions. After a first-round RT-PCR with HTBI primers, a second-round multiplex PCR was run. TCRdb itself ran the multiplex PCR reads through MiXCR, one entry per CDR3 protein. The sample shows about 1.2 million distinct CDR3 sequences, about 38% of them seen only once. The data are from a study of Graves' ophthalmopathy and Graves' hyperthyroidism. Study-wide results and limits: A 13-signature model separated ophthalmopathy from stable hyperthyroidism, just over 85% sensitivity, approximately 80% specificity. Forecasting of ophthalmopathy progression by the model achieved 70.59% sensitivity and roughly 75% specificity.

Sequences were obtained from peripheral blood or thyroid tissue (not recorded which). The clonotype originates from an adult man with Graves' hyperthyroidism.

The CDR3 sequence: CARSEGTGSHGYTF. CDR3 bases: TGCGCCAGGTCGGAGGGGACAGGGTCACATGGCTACACCTTC. The V and J genes are TRBV10-2 and TRBJ1-2, with TRBD1 identical over 9 bases. V shed 9 bases, J shed 6 bases, and the junction held 11 bases outside the gene matches. The CDR3 spans 14 residues. CDR1 is WSHSY, CDR2 SAAADI, per germline.